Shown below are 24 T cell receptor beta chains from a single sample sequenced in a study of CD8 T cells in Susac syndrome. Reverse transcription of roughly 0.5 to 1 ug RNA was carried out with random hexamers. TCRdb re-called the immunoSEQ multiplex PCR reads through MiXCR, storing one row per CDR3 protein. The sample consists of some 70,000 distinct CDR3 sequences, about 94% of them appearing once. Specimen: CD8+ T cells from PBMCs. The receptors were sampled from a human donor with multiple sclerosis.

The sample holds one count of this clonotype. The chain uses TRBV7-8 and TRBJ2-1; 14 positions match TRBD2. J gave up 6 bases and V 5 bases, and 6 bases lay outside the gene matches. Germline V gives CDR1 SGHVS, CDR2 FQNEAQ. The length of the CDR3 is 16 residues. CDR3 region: CASSLGTSGSLNEQFF. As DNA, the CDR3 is TGTGCCAGCAGCCTAGGGACTAGCGGGAGTCTCAATGAGCAGTTCTTC.

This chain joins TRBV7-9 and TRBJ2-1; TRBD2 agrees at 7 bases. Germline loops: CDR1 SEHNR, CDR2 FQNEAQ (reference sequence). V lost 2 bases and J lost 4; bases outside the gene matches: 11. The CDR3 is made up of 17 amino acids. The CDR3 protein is CASSLSGGGLGYNEQFF. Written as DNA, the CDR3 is TGTGCCAGCAGCTTATCGGGAGGAGGACTAGGGTACAATGAGCAGTTCTTC.

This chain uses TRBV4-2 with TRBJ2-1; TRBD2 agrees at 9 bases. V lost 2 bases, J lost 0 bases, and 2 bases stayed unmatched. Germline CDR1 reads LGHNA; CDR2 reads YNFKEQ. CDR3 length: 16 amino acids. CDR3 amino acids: CASSQISGSSYNEQFF. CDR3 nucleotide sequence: TGTGCCAGCAGCCAAATTAGCGGGAGCTCCTACAATGAGCAGTTCTTC.

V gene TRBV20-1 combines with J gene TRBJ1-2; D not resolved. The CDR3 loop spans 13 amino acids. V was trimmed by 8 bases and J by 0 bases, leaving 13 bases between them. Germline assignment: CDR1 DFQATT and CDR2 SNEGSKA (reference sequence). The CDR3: CSTKTEANYGYTF. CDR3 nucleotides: TGCAGTACTAAGACTGAAGCTAACTATGGCTACACCTTC.

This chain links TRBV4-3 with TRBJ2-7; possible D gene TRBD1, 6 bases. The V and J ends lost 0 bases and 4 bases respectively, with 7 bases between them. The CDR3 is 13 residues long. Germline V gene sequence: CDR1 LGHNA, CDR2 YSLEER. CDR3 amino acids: CASSQDRGYEQYF. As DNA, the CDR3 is TGCGCCAGCAGCCAAGACAGGGGTTACGAGCAGTACTTC.

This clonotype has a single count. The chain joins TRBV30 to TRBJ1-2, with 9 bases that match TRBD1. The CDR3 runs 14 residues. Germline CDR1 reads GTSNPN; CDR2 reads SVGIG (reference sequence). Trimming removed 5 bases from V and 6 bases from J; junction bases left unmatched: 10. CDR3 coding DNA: TGTGCCTGGTCCCCGGGACAGGGTTTAAATGGCTACACCTTC. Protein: CAWSPGQGLNGYTF.

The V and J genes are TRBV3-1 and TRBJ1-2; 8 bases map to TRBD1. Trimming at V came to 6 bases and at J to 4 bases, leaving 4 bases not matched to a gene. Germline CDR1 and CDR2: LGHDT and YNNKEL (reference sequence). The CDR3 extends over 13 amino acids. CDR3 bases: TGTGCCAGCAGTCCACAGGGGGGCTATGGCTACACCTTC. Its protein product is CASSPQGGYGYTF.

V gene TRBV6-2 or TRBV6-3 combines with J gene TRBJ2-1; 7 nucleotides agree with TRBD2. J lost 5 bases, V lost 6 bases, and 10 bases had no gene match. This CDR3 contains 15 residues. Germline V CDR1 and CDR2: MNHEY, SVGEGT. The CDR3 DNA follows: TGTGCCAGCAGATACCGGGACTACCTAAACAATGAGCAGTTCTTC. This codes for CASRYRDYLNNEQFF.

CDR3 sequence: CASSLMKNYEQYF. In nucleotides, the CDR3 is TGTGCCAGCAGTTTAATGAAAAATTACGAGCAGTACTTC. The chain joins TRBV27 to TRBJ2-7; no definite D call. This CDR3 has 13 amino acids. Per germline, CDR1 MNHEY and CDR2 SMNVEV (reference sequence). V was trimmed by 2 bases and J by 4 bases, leaving 9 bases between them.

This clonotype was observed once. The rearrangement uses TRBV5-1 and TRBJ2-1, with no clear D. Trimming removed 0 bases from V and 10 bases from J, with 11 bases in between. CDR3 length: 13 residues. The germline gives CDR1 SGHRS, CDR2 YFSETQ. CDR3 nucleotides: TGCGCCAGCAGCTTGGACACCCTGACCGAGCAGTTCTTC. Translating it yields CASSLDTLTEQFF.

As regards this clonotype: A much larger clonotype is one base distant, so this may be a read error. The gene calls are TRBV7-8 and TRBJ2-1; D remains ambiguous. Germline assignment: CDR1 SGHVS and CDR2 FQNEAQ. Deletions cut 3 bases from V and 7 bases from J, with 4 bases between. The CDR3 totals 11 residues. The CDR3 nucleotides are TGTGCCAGCAGCTTTGGGAATGAGCAGTTCTTC. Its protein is CASSFGNEQFF.

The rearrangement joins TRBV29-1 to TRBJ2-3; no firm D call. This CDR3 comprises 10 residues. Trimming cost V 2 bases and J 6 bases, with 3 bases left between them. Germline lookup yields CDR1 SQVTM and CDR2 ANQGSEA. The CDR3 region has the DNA TGCAGCGTTGAAAGGGATACGCAGTATTTT. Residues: CSVERDTQYF.

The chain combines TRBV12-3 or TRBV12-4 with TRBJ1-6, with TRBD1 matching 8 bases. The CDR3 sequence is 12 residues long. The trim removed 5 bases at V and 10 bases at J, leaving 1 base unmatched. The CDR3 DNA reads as TGTGCCAGCAGTCCAGGGGGCTCACCCCTCCACTTT. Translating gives CASSPGGSPLHF.

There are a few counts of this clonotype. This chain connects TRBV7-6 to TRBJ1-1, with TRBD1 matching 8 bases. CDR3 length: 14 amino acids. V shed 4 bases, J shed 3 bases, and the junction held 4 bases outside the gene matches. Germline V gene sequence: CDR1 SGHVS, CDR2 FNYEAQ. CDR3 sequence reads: CASSSTGGYTEAFF. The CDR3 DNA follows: TGTGCCAGCAGCTCCACAGGGGGTTACACTGAAGCTTTCTTT.

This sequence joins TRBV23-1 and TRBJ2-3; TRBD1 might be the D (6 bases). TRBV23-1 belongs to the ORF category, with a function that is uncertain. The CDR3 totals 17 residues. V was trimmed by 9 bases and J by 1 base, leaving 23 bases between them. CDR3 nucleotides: TGCGCCAGGAGGGGGATAGGGGCCGTACTTCGCACAGATACGCAGTATTTT. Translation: CARRGIGAVLRTDTQYF.

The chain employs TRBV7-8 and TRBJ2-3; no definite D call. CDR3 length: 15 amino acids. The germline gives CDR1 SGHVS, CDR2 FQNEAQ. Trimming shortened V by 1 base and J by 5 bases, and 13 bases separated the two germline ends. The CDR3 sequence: CASSLGWERGDTQYF. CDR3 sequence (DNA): TGTGCCAGCAGCTTAGGCTGGGAACGTGGAGATACGCAGTATTTT.

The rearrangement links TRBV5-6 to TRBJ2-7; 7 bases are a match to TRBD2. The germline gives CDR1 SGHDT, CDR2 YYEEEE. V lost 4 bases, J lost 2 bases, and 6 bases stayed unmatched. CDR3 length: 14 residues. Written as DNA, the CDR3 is TGTGCCAGCAGCCAGGGACTACTCCCCTACGAGCAGTACTTC. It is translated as CASSQGLLPYEQYF.

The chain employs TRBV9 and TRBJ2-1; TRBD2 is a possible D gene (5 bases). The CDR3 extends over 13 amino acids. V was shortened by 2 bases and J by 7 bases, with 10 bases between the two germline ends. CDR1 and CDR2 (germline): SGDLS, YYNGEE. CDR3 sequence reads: CASSVASINEQFF. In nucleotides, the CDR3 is TGTGCCAGCAGCGTGGCTAGCATTAATGAGCAGTTCTTC.

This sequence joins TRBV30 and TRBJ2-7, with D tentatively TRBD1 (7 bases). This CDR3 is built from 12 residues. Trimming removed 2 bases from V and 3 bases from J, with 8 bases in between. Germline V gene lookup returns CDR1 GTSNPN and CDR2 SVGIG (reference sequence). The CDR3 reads CAWSQGGYEQYF. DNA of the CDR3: TGTGCCTGGAGTCAGGGGGGCTACGAGCAGTACTTC.

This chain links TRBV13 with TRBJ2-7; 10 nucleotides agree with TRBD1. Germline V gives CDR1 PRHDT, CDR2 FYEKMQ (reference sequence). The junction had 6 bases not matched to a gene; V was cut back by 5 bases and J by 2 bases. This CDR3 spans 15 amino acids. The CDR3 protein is CASSPPGTGAYEQYF. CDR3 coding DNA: TGTGCCAGCAGCCCTCCCGGGACAGGGGCCTACGAGCAGTACTTC. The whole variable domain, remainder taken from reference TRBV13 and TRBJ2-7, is AAGVIQSPRHLIKEKRETATLKCYPIPRHDTVYWYQQGPGQDPQFLISFYEKMQSDKGSIPDRFSAQQFSDYHSELNMSSLELGDSALYFCASSPPGTGAYEQYFGPGTRLTVT.

In nucleotides, the CDR3 is TGTGCCAGCAGTTTCGAATCTTGCGGGCATAAAGAGACCCAGTACTTC. Protein: CASSFESCGHKETQYF. The chain couples TRBV27 to TRBJ2-5, with D possibly matching TRBD2 (5 bases). This CDR3 has 16 residues. Trimming stripped 3 bases from V and 3 bases from J, with 17 bases between. Germline CDR1 and CDR2: MNHEY and SMNVEV (reference sequence).

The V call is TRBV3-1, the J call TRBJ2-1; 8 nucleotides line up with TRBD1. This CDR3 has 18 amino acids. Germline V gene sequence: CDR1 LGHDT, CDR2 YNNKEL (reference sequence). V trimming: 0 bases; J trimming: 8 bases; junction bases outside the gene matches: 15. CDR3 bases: TGTGCCAGCAGCCAAGATGGGGAAGGGACAGGTAGTAAAGATGAGCAGTTCTTC. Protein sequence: CASSQDGEGTGSKDEQFF.

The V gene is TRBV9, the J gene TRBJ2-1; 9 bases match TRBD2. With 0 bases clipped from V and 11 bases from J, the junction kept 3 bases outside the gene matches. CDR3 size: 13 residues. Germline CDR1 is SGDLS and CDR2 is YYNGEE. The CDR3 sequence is CASSVASGTKQFF. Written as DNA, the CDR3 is TGTGCCAGCAGCGTAGCTAGCGGGACTAAGCAGTTCTTC.

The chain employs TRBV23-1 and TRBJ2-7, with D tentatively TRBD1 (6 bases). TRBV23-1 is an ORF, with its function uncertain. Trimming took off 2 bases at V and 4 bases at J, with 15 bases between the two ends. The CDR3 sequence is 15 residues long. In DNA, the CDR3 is TGCGCCAGCAGTCAAGACCGGGACACATTTTACGAGCAGTACTTC. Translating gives CASSQDRDTFYEQYF.